The clone carrying this T cell receptor (beta chain) was counted once. The sample belongs to a study of metastatic and nonmetastatic thyroid tumors. The wider study: The study looked at repertoires side by side in blood and in tumor or nodule tissue from malignant and benign thyroid patients.

Via MiXCR, TCRdb re-called the PCR reads. The table shows around 16,000 clones, with roughly 23% occurring only once. This CDR3 is 11 amino acids long. The germline V gene has CDR1 GTSNPN and CDR2 SVGIG (reference sequence). Trimming cost V 5 bases and J 4 bases; bases outside gene matches: 2. Each patient came to thyroid surgery without any prior treatment (of any kind). The sequence derives from a female donor with papillary thyroid cancer or a benign thyroid nodule (not recorded which). Some clones in this sample may be carry-over from other donors' samples. The sample taken for sequencing was adjacent normal tissue. The J gene is TRBJ2-7, the V gene TRBV30, with 7 bases identical to TRBD2. CDR3 amino acids: CAWGGEYEQYF. The CDR3 bases are TGTGCCTGGGGGGGGGAGTACGAGCAGTACTTC.